The 6 T cell receptor beta chains below come from one sample, sequenced in a study of T-cell reconstitution after alpha-beta-depleted transplantation in children. Preparation of the TCRbeta library was carried out with unique molecular identifiers. TCRdb processed the PCR reads anew with MiXCR; each CDR3 protein has one entry. The sample lists roughly 280,000 distinct CDR3 sequences, approximately 10% seen once, with around 22% in the top ten. The sequenced sample was peripheral blood, obtained 180 days after TCRalphabeta/CD19-depleted stem cell transplant. These receptors came from a male patient aged 2-9 years who had a stem cell transplant for chronic granulomatous disease, so the T cells may come from the graft donor.

This clonotype was observed at least ten times. This chain uses TRBV28 with TRBJ1-6; TRBD1 might be the D (5 bases). V was shortened by 3 bases and J by 2 bases, with 14 bases between the two germline ends. From germline, CDR1 is MDHEN and CDR2 SYDVKM. The CDR3 is 17 amino acids. The CDR3 region is CASSFLHTGPYNSPLHF. CDR3 DNA sequence: TGTGCCAGCAGTTTTTTACACACGGGACCCTATAATTCACCCCTCCACTTT.

The rearrangement uses TRBV20-1 and TRBJ2-7; 12 bases line up with TRBD2. The germline CDR1 and CDR2 sequences are DFQATT and SNEGSKA (reference sequence). The ends lost 3 bases at V and 6 bases at J; junction bases unmatched: 9. The CDR3 has 15 amino acids. The chain's CDR3 is CSASSIGLAGREQYF. Written as DNA, the CDR3 is TGCAGTGCTAGTTCAATCGGACTAGCGGGACGCGAGCAGTACTTC.

This clonotype has a count of ten or more. The chain joins TRBV5-1 to TRBJ1-2; D not resolved. Germline V gene sequence: CDR1 SGHRS, CDR2 YFSETQ. The CDR3 consists of 15 residues. V gave up 4 bases and J gave up 0 bases, with 13 bases separating them. CDR3 in DNA: TGCGCCAGCAGCACTTCCTCCGTAACTAACTATGGCTACACCTTC. This sequence encodes CASSTSSVTNYGYTF.

This clonotype was observed at least ten times. The V call is TRBV6-2 or TRBV6-3, the J call TRBJ1-1, with D tentatively TRBD1 (5 bases). This CDR3 region has 16 residues. From germline, CDR1 is MNHEY and CDR2 SVGEGT. V lost 6 bases to trimming and J lost 4 bases, with 21 bases between them. As DNA, the CDR3 is TGTGCCAGCAGCCTCACCCCGCTGGGACCTAGCACTGAAGCTTTCTTT. It yields the protein CASSLTPLGPSTEAFF.

Details on this clonotype: This could be a read error, since a much larger clone is one nucleotide away. This chain links TRBV7-9 with TRBJ2-2, with D uncertain. The CDR3 has 12 residues. CDR1 and CDR2 (germline): SEHNR, FQNEAQ (reference sequence). The CDR3 spells CDSSQYSGELFF. As DNA, the CDR3 is TGTGACAGCAGCCAGTACTCTGGGGAGCTGTTTTTT.

This clonotype was observed many times. J is TRBJ1-5 and V is TRBV10-3; 9 bases agree with TRBD1. The CDR3 totals 17 residues. V shed 0 bases and J 5 bases; nucleotides not matched to a gene: 8. Germline V CDR1 and CDR2: ENHRY, SYGVKD. The CDR3 spells CAISESIGQGNDQPQHF. In DNA form, the CDR3 reads TGTGCCATCAGTGAGTCCATAGGACAGGGGAACGATCAGCCCCAGCATTTT.